The 22 T cell receptor beta chains listed next were all sequenced from one sample in a study of blood T cells in healthy people across ages. For the second PCR, which ran for about 7 to 11 cycles, a sample-barcoded 5' primer and a J-beta primer mix were used. TCRdb reanalysed the 5' RACE reads using MiXCR and keeps one entry per CDR3 protein. The sample lists hundreds of thousands of distinct CDR3 sequences, around half occurring once. Input material: blood. The receptors here all came from an elderly man in good health.

This sequence joins TRBV24-1 and TRBJ2-1; 7 bases are a match to TRBD2. The CDR3 totals 15 residues. The V and J ends lost 2 bases and 7 bases, in that order; junction bases with no gene match: 7. Germline CDR1 is KGHDR and CDR2 is SFDVKD. In DNA, the CDR3 is TGTGCCACCAGTGATTCCCGGGAGGCTCTTAATGAGCAGTTCTTC. As protein: CATSDSREALNEQFF.

This clonotype has only a few counts. The V call is TRBV20-1, the J call TRBJ1-5; D remains unclear. V was shortened by 5 bases and J by 3 bases, with 14 bases between the two germline ends. The CDR3 runs 14 residues. Germline V gives CDR1 DFQATT, CDR2 SNEGSKA (reference sequence). The CDR3: CSAPEPDLNQPQHF. In DNA, the CDR3 is TGCAGTGCTCCGGAGCCGGATCTCAATCAGCCCCAGCATTTT.

The gene calls are TRBV7-2 and TRBJ2-1; D is ambiguous. V was cut by 5 bases and J by 7 bases, with 9 bases left in between. Germline CDR1 and CDR2: SGHTA and FQGNSA. CDR3 size: 12 residues. Here the CDR3 DNA reads TGTGCCAGCAGCCTGCTATGGAATGAGCAGTTCTTC. Protein sequence: CASSLLWNEQFF.

This chain connects TRBV28 to TRBJ2-7, with 7 bases lining up with TRBD2. V was clipped by 7 bases and J by 0 bases; unmatched bases: 9. Germline V CDR1 and CDR2: MDHEN, SYDVKM. The CDR3 length is 15 residues. The CDR3: CASIASGEASYEQYF. Written as DNA, the CDR3 is TGTGCCAGCATCGCCAGCGGGGAAGCCTCCTACGAGCAGTACTTC. The full variable domain, its missing parts supplied by reference TRBV28 and TRBJ2-7, is DVKVTQSSRYLVKRTGEKVFLECVQDMDHENMFWYRQDPGLGLRLIYFSYDVKMKEKGDIPEGYSVSREKKERFSLILESASTNQTSMYLCASIASGEASYEQYFGPGTRLTVT.

The rearrangement links TRBV5-1 to TRBJ1-2; TRBD1 is a possible D gene (6 bases). The CDR3 runs 15 residues. V shed 1 base and J shed 10 bases, with 20 bases lying between them. Per germline, CDR1 SGHRS and CDR2 YFSETQ. This CDR3 reads CASSLNGGAGNDYTF. The DNA of the CDR3 is TGCGCCAGCAGCTTGAACGGGGGCGCGGGTAACGACTACACCTTC.

V and J are TRBV3-1 and TRBJ2-1; TRBD2 matches 9 bases. This CDR3 has 17 residues. V shed 2 bases, J shed 4 bases, and the junction held 9 bases outside the gene matches. Germline assignment: CDR1 LGHDT and CDR2 YNNKEL (reference sequence). The CDR3 region is CASSQPVGLAYYNEQFF. The CDR3 nucleotides are TGTGCCAGCAGCCAACCTGTAGGACTAGCGTATTACAATGAGCAGTTCTTC.

The J gene is TRBJ2-7, the V gene TRBV11-2; 7 bases agree with TRBD1. V gave up 5 bases and J gave up 0 bases; unmatched junction bases: 7. Germline values: CDR1 SGHAT, CDR2 FQNNGV. CDR3 size: 15 residues. The CDR3 spells CASSDTGASSYEQYF. CDR3 bases: TGTGCCAGCAGCGACACAGGGGCTAGCTCCTACGAGCAGTACTTC.

The chain joins TRBV29-1 to TRBJ2-4, with 8 positions matching TRBD1. V lost 3 bases and J lost 3; bases outside the gene matches: 7. In germline, CDR1 is SQVTM, CDR2 ANQGSEA. This CDR3 has 15 residues. For the CDR3, the DNA is TGCAGCGTTGACCAGGACAGGGACGACAAAAACATTCAGTACTTC. Protein: CSVDQDRDDKNIQYF.

The V call is TRBV18, the J call TRBJ2-1; D possibly matches TRBD1 or TRBD2 (5 bases each). This CDR3 contains 15 residues. Trimming stripped 8 bases from V and 0 bases from J, with 14 bases between. CDR1 KGHSH and CDR2 LQKENI come from the germline V gene. The CDR3 DNA is TGTGCCAGCGACAACCGGGACGGCTCCTACAATGAGCAGTTCTTC. It yields the protein CASDNRDGSYNEQFF.

In nucleotides, the CDR3 is TGTGCCAGCAGTTCACCTAGCGAGGCCTACAATGAGCAGTTCTTC. It codes for CASSSPSEAYNEQFF. This chain joins TRBV12-3 or TRBV12-4 and TRBJ2-1; D is possibly TRBD2 (6 bases). CDR3 size: 15 residues. V gave up 4 bases and J gave up 2 bases, with 12 bases separating them.

The chain has TRBV12-3 or TRBV12-4 and TRBJ2-1, with TRBD1 identical over 8 bases. V gave up 6 bases and J gave up 5 bases; unmatched junction bases: 9. The CDR3 covers 15 residues. The CDR3 sequence is CASRSRTGIHNEQFF. The CDR3 DNA is TGTGCCAGCAGGTCCCGGACAGGGATACACAATGAGCAGTTCTTC.

This chain uses TRBV5-1 with TRBJ2-3, with D possibly matching TRBD1 (6 bases). Trimming cost V 2 bases and J 2 bases, with 12 bases left between them. Germline V gene data show CDR1 as SGHRS and CDR2 as YFSETQ. CDR3 length: 15 amino acids. The CDR3 here is CASSFQGSLTDTQYF. The CDR3 DNA sequence: TGCGCCAGCAGCTTTCAGGGGTCCCTCACAGATACGCAGTATTTT.

V is TRBV5-1 and J is TRBJ1-6; D uncertain. CDR1 SGHRS and CDR2 YFSETQ come from the germline V gene. Trimming left V 0 bases short and J 7 bases short, with 5 bases between. CDR3 length: 13 amino acids. Here the CDR3 DNA reads TGCGCCAGCAGCTTGGGCACAAATTCACCCCTCCACTTT. Protein: CASSLGTNSPLHF.

This clonotype was seen a handful of times. As DNA, the CDR3 is TGTGCCAGCGGCCAGCCGGGACCCCAGAGATACGCGTATTTT. Amino acid sequence: CASGQPGPQRYAYF. V usage is TRBV12-3 or TRBV12-4 and J usage is TRBJ2-3, with D possibly being TRBD1 or TRBD2 (5 bases each). Trimming pared 8 bases from V and 14 bases from J, leaving 26 bases between. This CDR3 is built from 14 residues.

The chain joins TRBV18 to TRBJ2-5; D possibly uses TRBD1 or TRBD2 (5 bases each). The germline V gene encodes CDR1 KGHSH and CDR2 LQKENI. The CDR3 is made up of 15 amino acids. The V end was cut by 4 bases, the J end by 5 bases, with 17 bases between. In DNA, the CDR3 is TGTGCCAGCTCACTAAGGGACGCAAATAGGGAGACCCAGTACTTC. Residues: CASSLRDANRETQYF.

This clonotype has only a few counts. This chain links TRBV6-5 with TRBJ2-1, with 9 bases aligning to TRBD2. Looked up from germline, CDR1 is MNHEY and CDR2 is SVGAGI. The CDR3 sequence is 18 residues long. Germline trimming cut 1 base from V and 2 bases from J; bases unmatched to any gene: 9. The CDR3 sequence is CASSYYGVAGATYNEQFF. CDR3 DNA sequence: TGTGCCAGCAGTTACTACGGGGTAGCGGGAGCTACCTACAATGAGCAGTTCTTC.

The rearrangement links TRBV5-5 to TRBJ2-7; TRBD2 aligns across 9 bases. This CDR3 is 15 amino acids long. After removal of 4 bases from V and 6 bases from J, the junction contained 11 bases not matched to a gene. Looked up from germline, CDR1 is SGHKS and CDR2 is YYEKEE (reference sequence). CDR3 residues: CASSPGASGTREQYF. For the CDR3, the DNA is TGTGCCAGCAGCCCCGGGGCTAGCGGGACCCGCGAGCAGTACTTC.

This clonotype was detected a few times. V gene TRBV7-2 combines with J gene TRBJ2-7; 8 nucleotides align to TRBD2. V trimming: 4 bases; J trimming: 5 bases; junction bases outside the gene matches: 13. Germline V gene data show CDR1 as SGHTA and CDR2 as FQGNSA. The CDR3 is 16 amino acids. DNA for the CDR3: TGTGCCAGCAGCTCTGAAGCGGGAGTGATTCGGGACGAGCAGTACTTC. This encodes CASSSEAGVIRDEQYF.

This chain joins TRBV4-2 and TRBJ2-1, with TRBD2 matching 10 bases. The CDR3 sequence is 15 residues long. Trimming at V came to 3 bases and at J to 7 bases, leaving 6 bases not matched to a gene. Germline CDR1 and CDR2: LGHNA and YNFKEQ. The CDR3 DNA is TGTGCCAGCAGCCAGGAAGCGGGAGGGCCGAATGAGCAGTTCTTC. It encodes CASSQEAGGPNEQFF.

The chain links TRBV29-1 to TRBJ2-7; 12 nucleotides align to TRBD1. CDR1 is SQVTM, CDR2 ANQGSEA, per germline. The ends lost 3 bases at V and 5 bases at J; junction bases unmatched: 2. This CDR3 contains 13 residues. The DNA for the CDR3 is TGCAGCGTTGAGGGACAGGGGGCGAACGAGCAGTACTTC. Its translation: CSVEGQGANEQYF.

There are a few counts of this clonotype. The chain joins TRBV5-1 to TRBJ1-2, with 7 bases lining up with TRBD1. Losses at the gene ends were 4 bases for V and 1 base for J; bases not matched to a gene: 13. The CDR3 consists of 17 residues. Germline loops: CDR1 SGHRS, CDR2 YFSETQ. The DNA of the CDR3 is TGCGCCAGCAGCCCTGGGACAGCATATACGTATAACTATGGCTACACCTTC. Protein product: CASSPGTAYTYNYGYTF.

About this clonotype: A much larger clone differs from this one at a single base, so this may be a read error. This chain uses TRBV11-1 with TRBJ2-5, with D perhaps TRBD1 or TRBD2 (7 bases each). The length of the CDR3 is 17 residues. Germline V CDR1 and CDR2: SGHAT, FQDESV (reference sequence). CDR3 in DNA: TGTGCCAGCAGCTTAGCGCTAAGGGACAGCGGGAAAGAGACCCTGTACTTC. This gives the protein CASSLALRDSGKETLYF.